This TCR beta chain originates from a study of blood T cell repertoires in COVID-19. Overall study: PBMCs, B-cell-depleted T cells, or T cells provided the cDNA or gDNA that made up the material.

Per the original data handling: Amplifying reference gene primers gave estimates of nucleated cell counts. TCRdb keeps only in-frame clones here, not all; method: immunoSEQ multiplex PCR. D and trimming come from the DNA, and the V and J calls and clone size come from that table. The table includes under 250,000 clones, approximately 90% detected once. Enrolment of Seattle patients took place during active infection, and they were followed longitudinally. Germline CDR1 SGHTA, CDR2 FQGNSA. The V and J ends lost 4 bases and 1 base respectively, with 7 bases between them. The CDR3 loop spans 13 amino acids.

Sequencing was carried out using peripheral blood. The sequence was collected from a man aged 30 to 45 with COVID-19, enrolled during active disease. This sequence joins TRBV7-2 and TRBJ1-1, with no clear D. The chain's CDR3 is CASSWQWNTEAFF. CDR3 bases: TGTGCCAGCAGCTGGCAGTGGAACACTGAAGCTTTCTTT.